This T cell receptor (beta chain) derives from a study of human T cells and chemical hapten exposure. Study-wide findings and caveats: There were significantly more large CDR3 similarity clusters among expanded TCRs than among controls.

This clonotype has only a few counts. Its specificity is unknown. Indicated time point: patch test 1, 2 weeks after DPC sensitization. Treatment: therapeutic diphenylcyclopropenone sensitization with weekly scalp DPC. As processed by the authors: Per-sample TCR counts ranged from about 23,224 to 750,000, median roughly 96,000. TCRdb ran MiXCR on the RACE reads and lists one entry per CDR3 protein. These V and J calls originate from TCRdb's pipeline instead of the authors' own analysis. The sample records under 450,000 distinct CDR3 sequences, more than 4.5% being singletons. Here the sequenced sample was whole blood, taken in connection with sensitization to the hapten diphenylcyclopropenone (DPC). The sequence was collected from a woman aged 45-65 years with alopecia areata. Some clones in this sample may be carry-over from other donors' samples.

In DNA, the CDR3 is TGTGCCTGGAGTGTAAAGGGACCGACAAGAGGAAACACCATATATTTT. Translated, it gives CAWSVKGPTRGNTIYF. The genes are TRBV30 and TRBJ1-3, with D possibly being TRBD1 (5 bases). Germline loops: CDR1 GTSNPN, CDR2 SVGIG (reference sequence). V shed 0 bases and J shed 4 bases, with 16 bases lying between them. The CDR3 totals 16 residues.